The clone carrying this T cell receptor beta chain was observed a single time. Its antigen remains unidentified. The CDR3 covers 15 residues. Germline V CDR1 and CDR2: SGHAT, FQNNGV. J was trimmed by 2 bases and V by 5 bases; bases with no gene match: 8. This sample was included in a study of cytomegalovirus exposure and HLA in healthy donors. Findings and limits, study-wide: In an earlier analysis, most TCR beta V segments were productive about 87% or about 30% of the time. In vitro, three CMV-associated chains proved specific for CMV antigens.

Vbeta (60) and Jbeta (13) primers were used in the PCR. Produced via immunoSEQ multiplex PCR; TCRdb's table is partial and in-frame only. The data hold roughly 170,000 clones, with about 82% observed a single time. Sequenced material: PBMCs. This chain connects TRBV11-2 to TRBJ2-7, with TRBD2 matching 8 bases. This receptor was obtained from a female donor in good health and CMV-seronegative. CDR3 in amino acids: CASSLLVAGTYEQYF. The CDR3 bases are TGTGCCAGCAGCCTCCTCGTAGCGGGAACCTACGAGCAGTACTTC.